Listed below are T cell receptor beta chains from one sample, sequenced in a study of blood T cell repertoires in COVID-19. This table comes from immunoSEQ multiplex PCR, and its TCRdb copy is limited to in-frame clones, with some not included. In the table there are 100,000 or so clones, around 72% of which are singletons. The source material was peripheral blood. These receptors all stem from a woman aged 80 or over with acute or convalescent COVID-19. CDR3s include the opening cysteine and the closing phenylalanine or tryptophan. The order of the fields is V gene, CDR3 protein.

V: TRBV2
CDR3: CASIQPSTDTQYF

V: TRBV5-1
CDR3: CASSLDRAVNEQFF

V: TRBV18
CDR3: CASSPGTESYEQYF

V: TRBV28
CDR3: CASTISRGQDYGYTF

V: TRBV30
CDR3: CAWRGTGGSQPQHF

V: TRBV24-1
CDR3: CATSDFNLAEHTDTQYF

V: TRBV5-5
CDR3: CASSLGAGSNSPLHF

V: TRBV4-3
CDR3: CASSQDLPYEQYF

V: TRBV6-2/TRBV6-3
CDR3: CASSGTRGVAYEQYF

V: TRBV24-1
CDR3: CATSDLGAVNTEAFF

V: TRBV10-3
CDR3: CAISAGQGEAGYGYTF

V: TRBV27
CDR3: CASRDTRRDKTEAFF

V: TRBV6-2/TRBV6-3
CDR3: CASSFSGPGPLHF

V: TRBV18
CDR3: CASSPRTGFGEAFF

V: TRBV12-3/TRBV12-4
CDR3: CAIPGGGTEAFF

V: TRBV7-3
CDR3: CRDSYGGYTF

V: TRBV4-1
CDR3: CASSQDPDRGGVHTRDTQYF

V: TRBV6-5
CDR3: CASQGFGTGELFF

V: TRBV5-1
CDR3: CASSLVSGQLLDEQYF

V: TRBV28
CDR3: CASKTGDTEAFF

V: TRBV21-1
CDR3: CASRRPIGGGEQYF

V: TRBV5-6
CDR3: CASSDLKGGSEQFF

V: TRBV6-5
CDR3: CASRGTGVTGELFF